This TCR beta chain was captured by sequencing in a study of beta chain features in type 1 diabetes. Expressed TCRB transcripts got sequenced, as all isolated RNA was reverse transcribed. Profiled with immunoSEQ multiplex PCR; TCRdb holds only in-frame clones, not every one. The sample holds roughly 340,000 clones, 10% to 15% seen once. The J segment lost 2 bases and the V segment lost 6 bases, leaving 7 bases of the junction unmatched. CDR3 length equals 15 residues. CDR1 and CDR2 from the germline V gene are LGHNA and YSLEER. General study results and limits: Significant though moderate, a shortening of TCRB CDR3s appeared in all four CD4+ subsets of Type 1 diabetes patients.

This clone was found a few times. The antigen is not known. This sequence originates from a woman between 18 and 29 years old with type 1 diabetes. The sequenced sample consisted of naive CD4+ T cells from blood. The rearrangement joins TRBV4-3 to TRBJ2-3, with 8 bases fitting TRBD2. The CDR3 nucleotides read TGCGCCAGCAGTCTCATTAGCGGGGTCACAGATACGCAGTATTTT. Its translation is CASSLISGVTDTQYF.